The clone carrying this T cell receptor beta chain was seen at least ten times. What it binds is not known. V lost 7 bases to trimming and J lost 2 bases; unmatched junction nucleotides: 2. Germline V gene data show CDR1 as MNHEY and CDR2 as SMNVEV (reference sequence). The CDR3 runs 13 residues. Unsorted libraries were prepared from 2 million PBMCs that had been stored at -80 C. This sample was taken from a study of neurological immune-mediated disorders. Findings and limits, study-wide: CDR3 amino acid sequences found in expanded clones were never shared across subjects, suggesting private repertoires in all groups. Healthy controls had more TCR clonal expansion than multiple sclerosis, which showed the least, whereas HTLV-1-associated myelopathy showed the most.

With 10-nucleotide random UMIs, 5'RACE was used to make the cDNA. TCRdb called the 5' RACE reads again in MiXCR, with one record for every CDR3 protein. The sample records under 20,000 distinct CDR3 sequences, approximately 15% being singletons. The genes are TRBV27 and TRBJ1-1; TRBD1 matches at 9 bases. The sequencing input was PBMCs. The source is a man aged 55 to 70 with HTLV-1-associated myelopathy (HAM/TSP). The CDR3 region has the DNA TGTGCCAGCATGGGACAGGGCAACACTGAAGCTTTCTTT. This encodes CASMGQGNTEAFF.